This TCR beta chain comes out of a study of T cell repertoires in cytomegalovirus infection. This clonotype was recorded many times. Its antigen is currently unknown. Study outcomes and limitations: Carriage of CMV together with the relevant HLA was identifiable through cumulative public TCR beta family frequency.

V was shortened by 6 bases and J by 4 bases, with 18 bases between the two germline ends. The CDR3 is 15 amino acids. Germline loops: CDR1 SGHTA, CDR2 FQGTGA. One entry per CDR3 protein results from TCRdb running MiXCR on the reads. The table records around 190,000 distinct CDR3 sequences, around an eighth of them present only once. Sample: PBMCs. This chain links TRBV7-3 with TRBJ2-5, with D possibly matching TRBD2 (5 bases). The sequence was collected from a human donor in good health (CMV status not recorded). Some clones in this sample may be carry-over from other donors' samples. CDR3 in DNA: TGTGCCAGCAGGGCTACGGGATCTCCGGGAGAGACCCAGTACTTC. Its protein product is CASRATGSPGETQYF. Together with reference TRBV7-3 and TRBJ2-5, the CDR3 gives the full variable domain: GAGVSQTPSNKVTEKGKYVELRCDPISGHTALYWYRQSLGQGPEFLIYFQGTGAADDSGLPNDRFFAVRPEGSVSTLKIQRTERGDSAVYLCASRATGSPGETQYFGPGTRLLVL.